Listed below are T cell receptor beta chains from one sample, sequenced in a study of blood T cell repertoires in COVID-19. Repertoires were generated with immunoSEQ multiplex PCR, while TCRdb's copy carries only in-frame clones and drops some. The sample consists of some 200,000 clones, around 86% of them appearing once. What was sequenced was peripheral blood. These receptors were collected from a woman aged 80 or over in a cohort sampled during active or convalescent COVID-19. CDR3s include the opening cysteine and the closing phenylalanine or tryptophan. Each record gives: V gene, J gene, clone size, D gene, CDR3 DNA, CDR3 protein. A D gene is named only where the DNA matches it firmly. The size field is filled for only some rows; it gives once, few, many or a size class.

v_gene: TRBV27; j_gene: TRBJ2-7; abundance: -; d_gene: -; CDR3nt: TGTGCCAGCAGTTTAGAGGGCAGGGGAAATCGTCAGTACTTC; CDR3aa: CASSLEGRGNRQYF
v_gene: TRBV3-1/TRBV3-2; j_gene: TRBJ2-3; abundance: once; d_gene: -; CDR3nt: TGTGCCAGCAGCCCCCGCCCCCTAGGAGGGCCAGATACGCAGTATTTT; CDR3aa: CASSPRPLGGPDTQYF
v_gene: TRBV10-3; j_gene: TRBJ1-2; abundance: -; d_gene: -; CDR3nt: TGTGCCATCAGGGCAGGCAACTATGGCTACACCTTC; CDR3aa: CAIRAGNYGYTF
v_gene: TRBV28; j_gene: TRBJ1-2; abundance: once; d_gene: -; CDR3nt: TGTGCCAGCAGTTTACCCGGCGGCCTTACTAACTATGGCTACACCTTC; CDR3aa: CASSLPGGLTNYGYTF
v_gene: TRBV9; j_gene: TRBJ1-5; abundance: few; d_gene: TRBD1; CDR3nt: TGTGCCAGCAGCGGACAGGGGATCTCCAATCAGCCCCAGCATTTT; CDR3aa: CASSGQGISNQPQHF
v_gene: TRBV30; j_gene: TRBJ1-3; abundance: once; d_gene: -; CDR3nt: TGTGCCTGGAGTGATACAGCCTCTGGAAACACCATATATTTT; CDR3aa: CAWSDTASGNTIYF
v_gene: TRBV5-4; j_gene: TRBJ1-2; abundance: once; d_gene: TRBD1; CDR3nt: TGTGCCAGCAGCTTGGTGGGGGTGACAGGGCTTGGCTACACCTTC; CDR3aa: CASSLVGVTGLGYTF
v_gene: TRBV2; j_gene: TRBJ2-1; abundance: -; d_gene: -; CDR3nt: TGTGCCAGTGACTCGTACAATGAGCAGTTCTTC; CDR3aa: CASDSYNEQFF
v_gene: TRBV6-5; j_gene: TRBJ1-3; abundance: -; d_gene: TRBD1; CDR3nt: TGTGCCAGCAGTTACTCGGGGCAGGGGGCTGGAAACACCATATATTTT; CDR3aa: CASSYSGQGAGNTIYF
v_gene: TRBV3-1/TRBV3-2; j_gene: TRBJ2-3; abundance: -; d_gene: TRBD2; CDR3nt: TGTGCCAGCAGCCTATATGGGTCCGGGGGGGCTGGAGATACGCAGTATTTT; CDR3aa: CASSLYGSGGAGDTQYF
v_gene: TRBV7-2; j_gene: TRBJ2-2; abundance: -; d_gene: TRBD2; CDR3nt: TGTGCCAGCAGCCCCTGGGCTAGCGGGGGGAGCGGGGAGCTGTTTTTT; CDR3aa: CASSPWASGGSGELFF
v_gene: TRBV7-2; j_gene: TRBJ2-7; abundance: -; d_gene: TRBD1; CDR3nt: TGTGCCAGCAGCCCGGACAGGGGGAGACCCGGGGGTATGGGTGAGCAGTACTTC; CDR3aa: CASSPDRGRPGGMGEQYF
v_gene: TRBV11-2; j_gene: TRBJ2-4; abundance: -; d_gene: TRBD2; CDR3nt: TGTGCCAGCAGCTTAGGTGGACTAGCGCTAGCCAAAAACATTCAGTACTTC; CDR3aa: CASSLGGLALAKNIQYF
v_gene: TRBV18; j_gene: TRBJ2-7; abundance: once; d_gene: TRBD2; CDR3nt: TGTGCCAGCTCACCACGAAGCGGGGGGGGATCCTACGAGCAGTACTTC; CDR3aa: CASSPRSGGGSYEQYF
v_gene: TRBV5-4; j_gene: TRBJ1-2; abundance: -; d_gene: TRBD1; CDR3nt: TGTGCCAGCAGCTTGGCAGGGGGGTCCTACTATGGCTACACCTTC; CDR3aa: CASSLAGGSYYGYTF
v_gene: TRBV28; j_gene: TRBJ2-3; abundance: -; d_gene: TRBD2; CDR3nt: TGTGCCAGCAACCTAGCGGGGGGGCCCCCAGATACGCAGTATTTT; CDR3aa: CASNLAGGPPDTQYF
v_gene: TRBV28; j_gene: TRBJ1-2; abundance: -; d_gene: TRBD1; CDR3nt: TGTGCCAGCAGTTGGGACAGGGGAGCCGGCTACACCTTC; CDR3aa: CASSWDRGAGYTF
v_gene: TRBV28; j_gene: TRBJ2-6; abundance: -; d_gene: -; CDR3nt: TGTGCCAGCACCACGGACAGTGAACTCTCTGGGGCCAACGTCCTGACTTTC; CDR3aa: CASTTDSELSGANVLTF
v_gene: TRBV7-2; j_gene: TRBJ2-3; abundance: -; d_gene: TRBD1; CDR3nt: TGTGCCAGCAGCGTCGACAGGGGAGCAGATACGCAGTATTTT; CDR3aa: CASSVDRGADTQYF
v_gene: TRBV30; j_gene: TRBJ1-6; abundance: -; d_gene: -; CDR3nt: TGTGCCTGGAGTGTACGAGGGACAAATTCACCCCTCCACTTT; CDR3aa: CAWSVRGTNSPLHF
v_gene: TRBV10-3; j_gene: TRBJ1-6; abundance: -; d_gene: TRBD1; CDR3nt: TGTGCCATCAAGCGACAGGGGGGTTCACCCCTCCACTTT; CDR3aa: CAIKRQGGSPLHF
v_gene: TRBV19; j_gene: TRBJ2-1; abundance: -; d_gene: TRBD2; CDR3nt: TGTGCCAGTAGGTCGAGACTAGCGGGATCTTACAATGAGCAGTTCTTC; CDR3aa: CASRSRLAGSYNEQFF
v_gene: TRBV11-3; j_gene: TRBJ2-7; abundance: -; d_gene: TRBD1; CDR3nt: TGTGCCAGCACCCCACAGGGGTCCTACGAGCAGTACTTC; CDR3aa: CASTPQGSYEQYF
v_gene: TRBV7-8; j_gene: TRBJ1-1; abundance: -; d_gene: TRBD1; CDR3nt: TGTGCCACCACCCCCGACAGGGGGCTATTGGCACCTGAAGCTTTCTTT; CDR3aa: CATTPDRGLLAPEAFF
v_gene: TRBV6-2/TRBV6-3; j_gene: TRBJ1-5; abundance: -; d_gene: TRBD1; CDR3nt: TGTGCCAGCAGTTACGAAGGACAGGGTCCCAATCAGCCCCAGCATTTT; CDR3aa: CASSYEGQGPNQPQHF
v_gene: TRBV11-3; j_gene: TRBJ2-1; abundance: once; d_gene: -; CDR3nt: TGTGCCAGCAGAAAGGGGTTCGGGCAGTTCTTC; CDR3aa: CASRKGFGQFF
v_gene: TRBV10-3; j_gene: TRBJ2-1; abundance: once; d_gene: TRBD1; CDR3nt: TGTGCCATCAGTGAAAGGCAGGGGGCTTACAATGAGCAGTTCTTC; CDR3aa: CAISERQGAYNEQFF
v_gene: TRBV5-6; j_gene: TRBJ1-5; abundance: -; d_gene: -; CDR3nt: TGTGCCAGCAGCTTTGGTCAGGACAATCAGCCCCAGCATTTT; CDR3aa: CASSFGQDNQPQHF
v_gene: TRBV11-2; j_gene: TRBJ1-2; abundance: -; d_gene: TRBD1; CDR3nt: TGTGCCAGCAGCTTAACCGGGACAGGTACCAACTATGGCTACACCTTC; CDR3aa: CASSLTGTGTNYGYTF
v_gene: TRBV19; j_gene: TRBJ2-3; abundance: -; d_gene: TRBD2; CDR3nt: TGTGCCAGTAGTATCTCGGCGGGAGCGACAGATACGCAGTATTTT; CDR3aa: CASSISAGATDTQYF
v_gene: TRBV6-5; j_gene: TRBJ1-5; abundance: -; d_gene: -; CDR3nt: TGTGCCAGCAGTTACATGGCAGGGGCCAATCAGCCCCAGCATTTT; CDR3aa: CASSYMAGANQPQHF
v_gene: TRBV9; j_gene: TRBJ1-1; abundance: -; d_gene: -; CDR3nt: TGTGCCAGCAGCGTAGGCCCGGGGATGAACACTGAAGCTTTCTTT; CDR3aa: CASSVGPGMNTEAFF
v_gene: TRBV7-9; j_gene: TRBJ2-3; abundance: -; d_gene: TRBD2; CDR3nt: TGTGCCAGCAGCCGCCGGACTAGCGGGGGGTCCGGGGACCCGCAGTATTTT; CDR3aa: CASSRRTSGGSGDPQYF
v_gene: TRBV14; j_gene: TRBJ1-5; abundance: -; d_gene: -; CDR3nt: TGTGCCAGCAGGTTCCCGGTGAGGGAGGGTCATAGCAATCAGCCCCAGCATTTT; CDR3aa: CASRFPVREGHSNQPQHF
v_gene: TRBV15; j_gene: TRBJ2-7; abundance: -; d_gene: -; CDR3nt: TGTGCCACCGCTCGCGCCCGGGAACCCAGGGAGCAGTACTTC; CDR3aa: CATARAREPREQYF
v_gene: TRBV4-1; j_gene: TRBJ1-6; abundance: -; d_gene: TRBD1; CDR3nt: TGCGCCAGCAGCCAAGCAGGGACAGGGGCCCTTCTCAGGGATTCACCCCTCCACTTT; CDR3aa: CASSQAGTGALLRDSPLHF
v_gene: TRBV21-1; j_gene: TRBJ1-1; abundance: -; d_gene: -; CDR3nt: TGTGCCAGCAGCAAACCAGCAAGGACAGGGGGTGATGAAGCTTTCTTT; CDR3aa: CASSKPARTGGDEAFF
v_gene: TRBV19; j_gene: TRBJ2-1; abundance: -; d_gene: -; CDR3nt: TGTGCCAGTAGTATAGGCCGCCAGGGCCACAATGAGCAGTTCTTC; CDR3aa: CASSIGRQGHNEQFF
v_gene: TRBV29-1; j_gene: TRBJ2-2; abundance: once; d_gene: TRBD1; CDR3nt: TGCAGCACACGGACAGGGGGAAAATCCGGGGAGCTGTTTTTT; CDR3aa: CSTRTGGKSGELFF
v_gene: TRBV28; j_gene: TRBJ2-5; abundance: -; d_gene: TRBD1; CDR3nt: TGTGCCAGCAGCCAACAGGGGAGAGAGACCCAGTACTTC; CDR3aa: CASSQQGRETQYF
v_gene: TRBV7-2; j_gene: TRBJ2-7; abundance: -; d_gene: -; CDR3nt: TGTGCCAGCAGCCACGAGCGATCGACAGGACAGGAGCAGTACTTC; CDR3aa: CASSHERSTGQEQYF
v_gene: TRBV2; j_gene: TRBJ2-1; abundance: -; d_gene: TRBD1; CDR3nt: TGTGCCAGCCCTCCCGGGACAGGGTTTGGGGAGCAGTTCTTC; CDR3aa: CASPPGTGFGEQFF
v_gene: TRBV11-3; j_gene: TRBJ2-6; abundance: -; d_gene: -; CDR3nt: TGTGCCAGCAGTCAACATTCGGGGTCTGGGGCCAACGTCCTGACTTTC; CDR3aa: CASSQHSGSGANVLTF
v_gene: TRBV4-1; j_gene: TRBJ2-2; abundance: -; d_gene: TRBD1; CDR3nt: TGCGCCAGCAGCCATCCGGGACAGGGAAGGACCGGGGAGCTGTTTTTT; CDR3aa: CASSHPGQGRTGELFF